This T cell receptor (beta chain) emerged from a study of PD-1 blockade in classical Hodgkin lymphoma. On this clone itself: Its antigen is as yet unknown.

Produced via immunoSEQ multiplex PCR; TCRdb's table is partial and in-frame only. Among around 13,000 clones listed, about 82% were seen once. With V trimmed by 4 bases and J by 9 bases, 8 bases remained unmatched. This CDR3 comprises 15 residues. Germline V gene sequence: CDR1 SGHDT, CDR2 YYEEEE. Findings and limits, study-wide: It was among complete responders that baseline diversity resembled that of newly diagnosed patients. What caused the repertoire differences, perhaps disease activity or prior therapy, remains undefined.

Following autologous stem cell transplantation, relapse occurred in every patient, and exposure to brentuximab vedotin varied. This sequence originates from a human donor with classical Hodgkin lymphoma. This specimen consisted of peripheral blood mononuclear cells (PBMCs), obtained at baseline. This chain joins TRBV5-6 and TRBJ2-1, with 12 bases lining up with TRBD2. The CDR3 DNA reads as TGTGCCAGCAGCCCTAGACTAGCGGGGGAGGGTGAGCAGTTCTTC. This gives the protein CASSPRLAGEGEQFF.